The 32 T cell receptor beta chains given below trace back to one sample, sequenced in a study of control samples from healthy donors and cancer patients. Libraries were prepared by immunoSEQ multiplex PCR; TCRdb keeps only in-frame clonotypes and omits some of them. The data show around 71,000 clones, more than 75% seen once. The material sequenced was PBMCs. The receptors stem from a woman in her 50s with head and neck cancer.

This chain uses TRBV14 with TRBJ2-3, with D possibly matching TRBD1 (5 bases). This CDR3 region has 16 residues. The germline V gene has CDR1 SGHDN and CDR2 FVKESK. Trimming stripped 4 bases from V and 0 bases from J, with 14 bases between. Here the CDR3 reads CASSPGRGHSTDTQYF. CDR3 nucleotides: TGTGCCAGCAGCCCCGGAAGGGGCCACAGCACAGATACGCAGTATTTT.

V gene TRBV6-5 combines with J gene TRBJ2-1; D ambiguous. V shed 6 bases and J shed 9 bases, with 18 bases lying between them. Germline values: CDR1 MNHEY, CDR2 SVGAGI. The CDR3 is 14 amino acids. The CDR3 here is CASSERRALGEQFF. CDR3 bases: TGTGCCAGCAGCGAGAGACGGGCTCTAGGTGAGCAGTTCTTC.

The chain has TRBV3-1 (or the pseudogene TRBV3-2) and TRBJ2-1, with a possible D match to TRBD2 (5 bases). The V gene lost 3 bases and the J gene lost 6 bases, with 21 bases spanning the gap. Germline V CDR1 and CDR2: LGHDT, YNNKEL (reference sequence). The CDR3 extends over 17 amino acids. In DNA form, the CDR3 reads TGTGCCAGCAGCCATTCTCGGGCTCGGGGTGGGGTCAATGAGCAGTTCTTC. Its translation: CASSHSRARGGVNEQFF.

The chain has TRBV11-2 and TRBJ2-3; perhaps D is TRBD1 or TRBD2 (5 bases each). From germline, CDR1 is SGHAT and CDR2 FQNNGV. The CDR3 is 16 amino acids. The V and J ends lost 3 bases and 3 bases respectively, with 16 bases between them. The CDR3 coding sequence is TGTGCCAGCAGCTTGGACTTTATGGGGCGGACAGATACGCAGTATTTT. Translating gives CASSLDFMGRTDTQYF.

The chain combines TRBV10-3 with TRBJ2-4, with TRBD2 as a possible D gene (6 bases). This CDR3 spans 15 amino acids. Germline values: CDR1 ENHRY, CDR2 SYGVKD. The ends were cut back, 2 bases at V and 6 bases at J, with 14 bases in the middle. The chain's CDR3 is CAISESHRDSNIQYF. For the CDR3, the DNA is TGTGCCATCAGTGAGAGCCACCGGGACTCAAACATTCAGTACTTC.

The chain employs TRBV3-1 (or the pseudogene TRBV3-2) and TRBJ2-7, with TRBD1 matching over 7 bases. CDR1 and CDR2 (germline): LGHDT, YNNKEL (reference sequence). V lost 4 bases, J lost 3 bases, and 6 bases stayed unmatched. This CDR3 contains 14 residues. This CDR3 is CASSPRDRRYEQYF. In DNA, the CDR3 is TGTGCCAGCAGCCCACGGGACAGACGCTACGAGCAGTACTTC.

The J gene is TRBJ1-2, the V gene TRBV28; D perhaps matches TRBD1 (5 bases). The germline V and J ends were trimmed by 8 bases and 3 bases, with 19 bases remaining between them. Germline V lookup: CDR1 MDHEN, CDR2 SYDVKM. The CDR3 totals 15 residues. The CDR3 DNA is TGTGCCAGCCTGTCCCCTGGGGGGGTTGACTATGGCTACACCTTC. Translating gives CASLSPGGVDYGYTF.

CDR3 DNA sequence: TGTGCCAGCAATGGGGACTTGAGCAATCAGCCCCAGCATTTT. It codes for CASNGDLSNQPQHF. The rearrangement links TRBV6-5 to TRBJ1-5; D may be TRBD1 (5 bases). In germline, CDR1 is MNHEY, CDR2 SVGAGI. The CDR3 is made up of 14 amino acids. V lost 7 bases and J 1 base, leaving 11 bases between the germline ends.

The CDR3 nucleotides read TGCGCCAGCAGTCACCGCTTCCGGGACCTACTTTATAGCAATCAGCCCCAGCATTTT. Its translation: CASSHRFRDLLYSNQPQHF. The chain joins TRBV23-1 to TRBJ1-5; D perhaps matches TRBD1 (5 bases). TRBV23-1 is known as an ORF, though its function is uncertain. CDR3 length equals 19 residues. The V and J ends lost 3 bases and 0 bases respectively, with 21 bases between them.

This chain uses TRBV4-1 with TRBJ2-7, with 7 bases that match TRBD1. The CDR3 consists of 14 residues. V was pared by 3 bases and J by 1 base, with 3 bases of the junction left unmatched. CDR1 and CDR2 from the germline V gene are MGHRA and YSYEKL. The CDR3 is CASSQVTGSYEQYF. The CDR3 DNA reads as TGCGCCAGCAGCCAGGTGACAGGGTCCTACGAGCAGTACTTC.

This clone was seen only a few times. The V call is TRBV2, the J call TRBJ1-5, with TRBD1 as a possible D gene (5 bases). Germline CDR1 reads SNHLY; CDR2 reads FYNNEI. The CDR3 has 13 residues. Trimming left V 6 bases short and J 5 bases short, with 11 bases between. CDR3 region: CASSDRQYQPQHF. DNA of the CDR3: TGTGCCAGCAGCGACAGACAGTATCAGCCCCAGCATTTT.

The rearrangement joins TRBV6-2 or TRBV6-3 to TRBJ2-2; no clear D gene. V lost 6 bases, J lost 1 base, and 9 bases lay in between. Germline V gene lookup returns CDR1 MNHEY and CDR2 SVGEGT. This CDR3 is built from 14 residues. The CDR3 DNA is TGTGCCAGCAGCCCAACAGAGAACACCGGGGAGCTGTTTTTT. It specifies CASSPTENTGELFF.

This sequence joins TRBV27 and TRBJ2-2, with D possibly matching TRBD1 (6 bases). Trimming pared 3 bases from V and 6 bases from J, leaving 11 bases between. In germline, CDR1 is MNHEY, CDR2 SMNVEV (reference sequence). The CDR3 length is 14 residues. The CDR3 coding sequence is TGTGCCAGCAGTTTGGGGGCCCTTTCCGGGGAGCTGTTTTTT. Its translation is CASSLGALSGELFF.

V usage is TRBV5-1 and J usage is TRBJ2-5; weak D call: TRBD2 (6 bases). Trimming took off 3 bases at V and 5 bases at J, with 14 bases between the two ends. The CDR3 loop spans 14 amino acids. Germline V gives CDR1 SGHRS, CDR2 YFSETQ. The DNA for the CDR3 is TGCGCCAGCAGCTGGGCGACCCGGGGGGAGACCCAGTACTTC. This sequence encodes CASSWATRGETQYF.

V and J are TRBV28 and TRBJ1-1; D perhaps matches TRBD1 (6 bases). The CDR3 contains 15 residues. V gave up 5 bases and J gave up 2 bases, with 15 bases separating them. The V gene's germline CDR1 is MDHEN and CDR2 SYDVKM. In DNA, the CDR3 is TGTGCCAGCAGTCCCGCGGGGGCGGTTAACACTGAAGCTTTCTTT. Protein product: CASSPAGAVNTEAFF.

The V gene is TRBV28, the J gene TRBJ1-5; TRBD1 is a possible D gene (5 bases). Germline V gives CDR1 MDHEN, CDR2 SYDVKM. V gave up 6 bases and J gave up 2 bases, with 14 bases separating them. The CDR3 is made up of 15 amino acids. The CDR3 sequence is CASRGQGGGNQPQHF. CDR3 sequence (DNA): TGTGCCAGCAGGGGGCAGGGCGGCGGCAATCAGCCCCAGCATTTT.

The CDR3 reads CASSLVGQRGFNEQFF. CDR3 bases: TGCGCCAGCAGCTTGGTTGGCCAGCGGGGGTTCAATGAGCAGTTCTTC. The chain recombines TRBV5-1 with TRBJ2-1, with 8 positions matching TRBD2. CDR3 length equals 16 residues. V dropped 0 bases and J dropped 6; count of bases not matched to a gene: 8. Germline V lookup: CDR1 SGHRS, CDR2 YFSETQ.

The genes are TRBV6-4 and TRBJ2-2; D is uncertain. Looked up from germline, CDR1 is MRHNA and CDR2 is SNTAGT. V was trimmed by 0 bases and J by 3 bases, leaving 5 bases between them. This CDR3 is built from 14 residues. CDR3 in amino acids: CASSDSVDTGELFF. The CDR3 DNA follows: TGTGCCAGCAGTGACTCGGTGGACACCGGGGAGCTGTTTTTT.

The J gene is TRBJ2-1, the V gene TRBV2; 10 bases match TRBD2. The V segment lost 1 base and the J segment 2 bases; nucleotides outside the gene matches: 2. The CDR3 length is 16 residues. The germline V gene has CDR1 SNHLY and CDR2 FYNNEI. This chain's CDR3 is CASSEEAGGTYNEQFF. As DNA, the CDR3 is TGTGCCAGCAGTGAAGAAGCGGGGGGGACCTACAATGAGCAGTTCTTC.

CDR3 coding DNA: TGTGCCAGCAGTTACAGGGGGGGGAACACTGAAGCTTTCTTT. Translating it yields CASSYRGGNTEAFF. The chain is built from TRBV6-6 and TRBJ1-1, with D maybe TRBD1 (6 bases). V dropped 2 bases and J dropped 1 base, with 8 bases sitting between them. Looked up from germline, CDR1 is MNHNY and CDR2 is SVGAGI (reference sequence). CDR3 length: 14 amino acids.

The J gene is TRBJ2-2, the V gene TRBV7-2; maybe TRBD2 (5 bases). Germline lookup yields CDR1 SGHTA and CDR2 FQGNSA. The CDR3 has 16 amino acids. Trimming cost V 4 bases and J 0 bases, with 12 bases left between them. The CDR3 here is CASSSVAGANTGELFF. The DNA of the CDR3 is TGTGCCAGCAGCTCGGTGGCGGGCGCGAACACCGGGGAGCTGTTTTTT.

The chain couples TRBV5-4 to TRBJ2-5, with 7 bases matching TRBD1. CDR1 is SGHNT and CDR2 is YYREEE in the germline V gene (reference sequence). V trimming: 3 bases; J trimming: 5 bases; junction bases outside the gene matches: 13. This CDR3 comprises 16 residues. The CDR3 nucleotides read TGTGCCAGCAGCTCCTCCGACTTGGGACAGAGGGAGACCCAGTACTTC. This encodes CASSSSDLGQRETQYF.

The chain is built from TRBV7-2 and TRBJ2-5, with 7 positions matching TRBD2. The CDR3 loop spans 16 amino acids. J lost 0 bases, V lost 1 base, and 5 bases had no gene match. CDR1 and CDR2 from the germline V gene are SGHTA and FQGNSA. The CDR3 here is CASSLGGRGDQETQYF. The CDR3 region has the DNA TGTGCCAGCAGCTTAGGAGGCCGGGGGGACCAAGAGACCCAGTACTTC.

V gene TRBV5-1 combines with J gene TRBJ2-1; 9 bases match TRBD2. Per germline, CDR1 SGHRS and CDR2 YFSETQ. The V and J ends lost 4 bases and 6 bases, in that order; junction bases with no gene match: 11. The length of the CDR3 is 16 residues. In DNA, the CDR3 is TGCGCCAGCAGCGTGGGTAGCGGGGGATATTTCAATGAGCAGTTCTTC. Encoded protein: CASSVGSGGYFNEQFF.

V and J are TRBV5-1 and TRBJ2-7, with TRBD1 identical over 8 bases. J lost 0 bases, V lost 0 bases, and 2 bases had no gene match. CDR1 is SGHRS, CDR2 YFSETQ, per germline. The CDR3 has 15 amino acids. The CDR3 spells CASSLGTGSSYEQYF. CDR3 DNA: TGCGCCAGCAGCTTGGGGACAGGGAGCTCCTACGAGCAGTACTTC.

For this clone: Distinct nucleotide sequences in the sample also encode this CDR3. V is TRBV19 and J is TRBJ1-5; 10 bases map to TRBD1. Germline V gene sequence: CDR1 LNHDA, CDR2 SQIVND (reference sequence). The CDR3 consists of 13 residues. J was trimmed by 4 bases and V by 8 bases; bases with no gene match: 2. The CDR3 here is CASQDRGNQPQHF. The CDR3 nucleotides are TGTGCCAGTCAGGACAGGGGGAATCAGCCCCAGCATTTT.

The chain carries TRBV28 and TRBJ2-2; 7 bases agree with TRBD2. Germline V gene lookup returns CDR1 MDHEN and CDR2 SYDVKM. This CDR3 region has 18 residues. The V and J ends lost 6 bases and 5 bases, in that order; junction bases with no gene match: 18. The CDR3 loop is CASRGFRERGGSTGELFF. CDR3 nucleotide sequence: TGTGCCAGCAGGGGCTTCCGGGAGCGGGGCGGGAGTACCGGGGAGCTGTTTTTT.

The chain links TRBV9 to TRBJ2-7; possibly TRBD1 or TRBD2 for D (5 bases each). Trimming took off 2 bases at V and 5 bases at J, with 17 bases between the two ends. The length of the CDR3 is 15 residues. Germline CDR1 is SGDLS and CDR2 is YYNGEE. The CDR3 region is CASSVSQLGGDEQYF. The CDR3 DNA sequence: TGTGCCAGCAGCGTTTCCCAGCTTGGGGGTGACGAGCAGTACTTC.

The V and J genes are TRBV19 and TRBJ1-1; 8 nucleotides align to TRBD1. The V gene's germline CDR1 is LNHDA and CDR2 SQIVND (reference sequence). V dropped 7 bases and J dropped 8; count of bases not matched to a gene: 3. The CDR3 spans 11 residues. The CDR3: CASKNRGEAFF. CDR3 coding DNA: TGTGCCAGTAAAAACAGGGGGGAAGCTTTCTTT.

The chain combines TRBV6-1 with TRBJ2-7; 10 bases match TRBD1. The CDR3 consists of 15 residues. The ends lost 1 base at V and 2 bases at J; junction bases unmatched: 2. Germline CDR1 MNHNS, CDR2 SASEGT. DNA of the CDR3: TGTGCCAGCAGTGAAGTTGGGACAGGGGCCTACGAGCAGTACTTC. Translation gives CASSEVGTGAYEQYF.

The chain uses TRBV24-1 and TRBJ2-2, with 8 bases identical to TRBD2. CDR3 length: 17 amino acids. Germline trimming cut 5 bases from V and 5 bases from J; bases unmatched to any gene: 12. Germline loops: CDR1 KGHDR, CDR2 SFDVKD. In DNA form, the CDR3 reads TGTGCCACCAGTGGTCCCTCGGGGGGGGTCGGGACCGGGGAGCTGTTTTTT. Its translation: CATSGPSGGVGTGELFF.

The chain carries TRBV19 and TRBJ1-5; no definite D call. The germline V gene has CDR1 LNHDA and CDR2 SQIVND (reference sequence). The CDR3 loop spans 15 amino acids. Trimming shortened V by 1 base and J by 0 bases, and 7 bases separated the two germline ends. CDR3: CASSIVDGSNQPQHF. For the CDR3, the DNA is TGTGCCAGTAGTATAGTAGACGGTAGCAATCAGCCCCAGCATTTT.